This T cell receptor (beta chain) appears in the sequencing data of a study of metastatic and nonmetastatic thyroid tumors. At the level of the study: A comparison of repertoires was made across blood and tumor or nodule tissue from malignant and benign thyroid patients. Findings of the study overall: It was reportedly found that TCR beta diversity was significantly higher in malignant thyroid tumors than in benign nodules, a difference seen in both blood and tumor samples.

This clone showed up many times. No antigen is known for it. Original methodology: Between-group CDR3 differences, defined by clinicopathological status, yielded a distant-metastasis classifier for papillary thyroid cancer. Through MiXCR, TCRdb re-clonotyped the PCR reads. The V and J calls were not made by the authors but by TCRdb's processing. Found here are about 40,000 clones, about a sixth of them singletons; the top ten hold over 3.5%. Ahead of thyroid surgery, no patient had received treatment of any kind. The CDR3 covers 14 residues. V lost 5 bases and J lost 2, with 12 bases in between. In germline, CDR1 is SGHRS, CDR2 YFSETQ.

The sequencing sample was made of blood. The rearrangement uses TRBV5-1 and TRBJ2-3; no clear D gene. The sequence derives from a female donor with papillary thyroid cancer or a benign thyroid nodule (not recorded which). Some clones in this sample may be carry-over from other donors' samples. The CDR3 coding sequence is TGCGCCAGCAGGCGAATTGGACCCACAGATACGCAGTATTTT. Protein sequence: CASRRIGPTDTQYF.